The clone carrying this TCR beta chain turned up a few times. TCRdb reprocessed the RACE reads with MiXCR, giving one entry per CDR3 protein. Seen here are about 35,000 distinct CDR3 sequences, 6% to 7% observed once, and the top ten hold about 10%. The entry originates in a study of human T cells and chemical hapten exposure. Study summary: All through the approximately 26-week study, the scalp of each patient received diphenylcyclopropenone doses weekly.

The CDR3 consists of 12 residues. With 7 bases removed from V and 0 bases from J, the gap between germline ends came to 10 bases. From germline, CDR1 is SQVTM and CDR2 ANQGSEA. Documented time point: patch test 1, 2 weeks after DPC sensitization. The treatment here: therapeutic diphenylcyclopropenone sensitization with weekly scalp DPC. Unfractionated whole blood was the source of the extracted total RNA. The TCR originated in a woman in her 30s with alopecia areata. Some clones in this sample may be carry-over from other donors' samples. The starting material was whole blood, obtained in connection with sensitization to the hapten diphenylcyclopropenone (DPC). The gene calls are TRBV29-1 and TRBJ2-7; weak D call: TRBD1 (6 bases). CDR3 nucleotide sequence: TGCAGCGCCGGACAGTCCTCCTACGAGCAGTACTTC. Amino acid sequence: CSAGQSSYEQYF.